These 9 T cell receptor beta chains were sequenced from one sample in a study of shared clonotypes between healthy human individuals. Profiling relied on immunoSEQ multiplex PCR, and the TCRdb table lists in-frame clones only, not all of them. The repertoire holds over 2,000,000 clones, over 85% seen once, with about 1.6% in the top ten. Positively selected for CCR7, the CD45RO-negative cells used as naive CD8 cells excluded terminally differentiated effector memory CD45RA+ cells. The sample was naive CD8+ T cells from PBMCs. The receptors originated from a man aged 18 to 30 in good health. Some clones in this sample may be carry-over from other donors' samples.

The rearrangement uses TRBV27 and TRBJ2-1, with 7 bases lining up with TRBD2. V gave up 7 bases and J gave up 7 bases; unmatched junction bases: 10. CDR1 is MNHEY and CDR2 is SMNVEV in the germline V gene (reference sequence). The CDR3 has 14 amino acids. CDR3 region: CASTQTGGVNEQFF. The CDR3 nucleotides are TGTGCCAGCACTCAAACTGGGGGGGTGAATGAGCAGTTCTTC.

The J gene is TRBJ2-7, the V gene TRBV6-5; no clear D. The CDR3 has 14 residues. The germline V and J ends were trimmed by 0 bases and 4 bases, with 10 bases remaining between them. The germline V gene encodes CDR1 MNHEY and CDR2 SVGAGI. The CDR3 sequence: CASSYSIEAYEQYF. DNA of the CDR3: TGTGCCAGCAGTTACTCCATCGAAGCTTACGAGCAGTACTTC.

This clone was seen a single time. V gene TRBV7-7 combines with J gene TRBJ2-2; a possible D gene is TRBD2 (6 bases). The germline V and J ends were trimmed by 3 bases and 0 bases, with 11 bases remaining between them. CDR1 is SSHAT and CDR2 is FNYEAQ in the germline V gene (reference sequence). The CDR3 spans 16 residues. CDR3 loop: CASSFGSGANTGELFF. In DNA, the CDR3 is TGTGCCAGCAGCTTTGGGTCGGGGGCGAACACCGGGGAGCTGTTTTTT. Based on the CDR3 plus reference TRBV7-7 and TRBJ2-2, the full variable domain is GAGVSQSPRYKVTKRGQDVTLRCDPISSHATLYWYQQALGQGPEFLTYFNYEAQPDKSGLPSDRFSAERPEGSISTLTIQRTEQRDSAMYRCASSFGSGANTGELFFGEGSRLTVL.

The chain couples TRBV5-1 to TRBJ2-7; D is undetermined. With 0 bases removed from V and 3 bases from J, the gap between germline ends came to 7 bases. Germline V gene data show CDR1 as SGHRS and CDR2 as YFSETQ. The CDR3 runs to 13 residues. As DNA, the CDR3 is TGCGCCAGCAGCTTGGGTCTGGGCTACGAGCAGTACTTC. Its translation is CASSLGLGYEQYF.

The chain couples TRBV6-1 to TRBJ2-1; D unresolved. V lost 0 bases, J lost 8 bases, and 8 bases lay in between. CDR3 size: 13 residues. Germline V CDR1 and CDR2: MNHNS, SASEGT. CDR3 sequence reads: CASSEAVLDEQFF. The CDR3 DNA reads TGTGCCAGCAGTGAAGCGGTTTTGGATGAGCAGTTCTTC.

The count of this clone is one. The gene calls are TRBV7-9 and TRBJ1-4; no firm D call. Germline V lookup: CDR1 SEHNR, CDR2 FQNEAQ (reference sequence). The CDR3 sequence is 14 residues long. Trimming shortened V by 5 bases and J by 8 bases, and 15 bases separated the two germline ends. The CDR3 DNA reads TGTGCCAGCAGCCCCCAAACTCGTCAGGAAAAACTGTTTTTT. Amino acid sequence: CASSPQTRQEKLFF.

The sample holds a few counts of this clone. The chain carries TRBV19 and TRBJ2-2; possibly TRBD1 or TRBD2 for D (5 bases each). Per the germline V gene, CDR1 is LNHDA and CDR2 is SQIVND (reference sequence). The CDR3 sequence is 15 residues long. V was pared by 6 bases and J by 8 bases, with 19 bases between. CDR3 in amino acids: CASSSQGEVLGELFF. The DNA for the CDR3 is TGTGCCAGTAGCTCCCAGGGAGAGGTTTTAGGGGAGCTGTTTTTT.

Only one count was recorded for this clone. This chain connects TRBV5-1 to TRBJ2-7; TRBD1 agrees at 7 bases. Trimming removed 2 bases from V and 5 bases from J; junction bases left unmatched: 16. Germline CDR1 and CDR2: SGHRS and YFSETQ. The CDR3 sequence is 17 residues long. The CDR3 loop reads CASSFTVMRGRNDEQYF. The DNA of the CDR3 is TGCGCCAGCAGCTTTACTGTTATGAGGGGGCGGAATGACGAGCAGTACTTC.

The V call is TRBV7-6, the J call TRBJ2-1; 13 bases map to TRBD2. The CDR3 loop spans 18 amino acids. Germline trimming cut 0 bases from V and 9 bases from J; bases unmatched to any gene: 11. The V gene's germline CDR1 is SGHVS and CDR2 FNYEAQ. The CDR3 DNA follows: TGTGCCAGCAGCTTAGCGCGCGGGACTAGCGGGGCTGGGGGTGAGCAGTTCTTC. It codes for CASSLARGTSGAGGEQFF.